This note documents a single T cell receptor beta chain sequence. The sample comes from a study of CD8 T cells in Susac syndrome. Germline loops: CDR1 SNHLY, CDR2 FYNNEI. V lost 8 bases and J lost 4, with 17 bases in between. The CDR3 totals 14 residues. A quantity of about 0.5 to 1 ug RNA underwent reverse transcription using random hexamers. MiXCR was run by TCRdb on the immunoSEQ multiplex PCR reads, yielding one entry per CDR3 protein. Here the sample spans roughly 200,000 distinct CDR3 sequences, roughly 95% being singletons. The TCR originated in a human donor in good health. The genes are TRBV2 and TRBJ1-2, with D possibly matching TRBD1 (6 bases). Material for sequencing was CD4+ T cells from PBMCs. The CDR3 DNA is TGTGCCAGCCATAGTCTCAGGGGTGCCTATGGCTACACCTTC. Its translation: CASHSLRGAYGYTF.